Listed here are 26 T cell receptor beta chains from one sample, sequenced in a study of CD8+ T cells in alopecia areata. Scientists pooled cutaneous lymph node cells and sorted them on CD4, CD8alpha, NKG2D, NKG2ACE and other markers. As the sequencing template, cDNA was produced by extracting RNA and reverse transcribing it. Clones were sequenced by immunoSEQ multiplex PCR, and TCRdb holds only the in-frame ones, with some missing. The profile covers approximately 300,000 clones, none occurring a single time. Sequencing was performed on CD4+ T cells sorted from a lymph node. Receptor source: a C3H/HeJ mouse with alopecia areata. This mouse strain has H2-k as its MHC haplotype.

This clone was recorded a few times. The genes are named according to mouse. The read ends 4 residues before the CDR3 terminus; that terminus is restored from the germline J gene. The rearrangement links TRBV13-1 to TRBJ1-2; D might be TRBD1 (5 bases). Germline V gene lookup returns CDR1 NSHNY and CDR2 SYGAGN. CDR3 length: 14 amino acids. Trimming removed 4 bases from V and 0 bases from J, with 10 bases in between. CDR3 DNA, as far as it was read: TGTGCCAGCAGTACGGACAATGCAAACTCC. Encoded protein: CASSTDNANS. In full, the CDR3 is CASSTDNANSDYTF.

With respect to this clone: Genes here carry mouse names. The read ends 4 residues early relative to the CDR3; the germline J gene fills the gap. The chain combines TRBV3 with TRBJ2-5, with TRBD2 matching over 10 bases. Germline V gene lookup returns CDR1 SNHLY and CDR2 FYNGKV (reference sequence). V gave up 5 bases and J gave up 3 bases; unmatched junction bases: 5. This CDR3 is 15 amino acids long. CDR3 DNA (partial): TGTGCCAGCAGCCCCCGGGACTGGGGACAAGAC. Protein: CASSPRDWGQD. The whole CDR3 is CASSPRDWGQDTQYF.

Notes on this clone: The gene names given are mouse names. From the germline J gene comes the end of the CDR3, since the read stops 4 residues before it. This specimen includes other DNA sequences encoding the same CDR3. The chain is built from TRBV1 and TRBJ2-7; D is uncertain. In germline, CDR1 is NSQYPW, CDR2 LRSPGD (reference sequence). V lost 4 bases and J lost 3, with 7 bases in between. This CDR3 comprises 12 residues. The CDR3 protein is CTCSDRNYEQYF. CDR3 DNA, as far as it was read: TGCACCTGCAGTGACAGAAACTAT.

The table lists this clone with a few counts. Mouse names are used for the genes. The read comes to an end 4 residues before the CDR3 does, leaving the germline J gene to fill in the end. The J gene is TRBJ2-3, the V gene TRBV31; the match to TRBD1 covers 8 bases. From germline, CDR1 is GKSSPN and CDR2 SITVG. The length of the CDR3 is 15 residues. The V and J ends lost 2 bases and 0 bases, in that order; junction bases with no gene match: 4. CDR3 DNA (partial): TGTGCCTGGAGTTGGGACAGGTCGAGTGCAGAA. It codes for CAWSWDRSSAE. The entire CDR3 is CAWSWDRSSAETLYF.

Note on this clone: Genes and germline are mouse. The read gets to within 4 residues of the CDR3 end, and the germline J gene fills in the rest. This sequence joins TRBV17 and TRBJ1-1; maybe TRBD1 (5 bases). Germline V CDR1 and CDR2: MNHDT, YYDKIL. V shed 7 bases and J shed 0 bases, with 12 bases lying between them. The CDR3 length is 14 residues. CDR3 in amino acids: CASTRGVSNTEVFF. The CDR3 DNA, read in part, is TGTGCTAGCACAAGAGGGGTATCAAACACA.

This clone turned up a few times. Mouse gene names apply. The read stops 4 residues short of the end of the CDR3; the missing end is completed from the germline J gene. The same CDR3 arises from other DNA sequences in this sample as well. J is TRBJ2-1 and V is TRBV13-2, with a weak D call TRBD1 (6 bases). V dropped 0 bases and J dropped 1 base, with 8 bases sitting between them. CDR3 length: 15 residues. Looked up from germline, CDR1 is NNHNN and CDR2 is SYGAGS (reference sequence). The part of the CDR3 DNA that was read is TGTGCCAGCGGTGATGCGAGGGGGAACTATGCT. It translates to CASGDARGNYA. The CDR3 as a whole reads CASGDARGNYAEQFF.

This clone was counted a few times. The listed genes are named as in mouse. Read coverage stops 4 residues before the CDR3 terminus; the germline J gene supplies the remainder. This CDR3 is also generated by other DNA sequences in the sample. J is TRBJ2-1 and V is TRBV13-2; D may be TRBD1 (5 bases). Germline loops: CDR1 NNHNN, CDR2 SYGAGS (reference sequence). The CDR3 totals 14 residues. CDR3 protein: CASGDGQGGAEQFF. The CDR3 DNA, read in part, is TGTGCCAGCGGTGATGGGCAGGGTGGAGCT.

Points on this clone: Gene names refer to mouse genes. The CDR3 goes on 4 residues after the read ends, and that part is filled in from the germline J gene. J is TRBJ2-2 and V is TRBV19; tentative D call: TRBD1 (5 bases). V was clipped by 5 bases and J by 0 bases, with 5 bases between them. The CDR3 is 13 residues long. Germline values: CDR1 FNHDT, CDR2 SITEND (reference sequence). The DNA read from the CDR3 is TGTGCCAGCAGCAGGGCAAACACCGGG. Amino acid sequence: CASSRANTG. The entire CDR3 protein is CASSRANTGQLYF.

This clone was observed a handful of times. The germline and genes are mouse ones. Other DNA variants within this sample encode the same CDR3. The CDR3 loop reads CASSPRLGGYEQYF. The CDR3 bases that were read are TGTGCCAGCAGCCCTCGACTGGGGGGCTAT. This chain uses TRBV19 with TRBJ2-7; 10 bases match TRBD2. The observed sequence ends 4 residues before the CDR3 terminus, with the missing tail filled in from the germline J gene. Germline V gives CDR1 FNHDT, CDR2 SITEND (reference sequence). This CDR3 is 14 amino acids long. J lost 3 bases, V lost 5 bases, and 5 bases had no gene match.

Points on this clone: Here the gene names and germline are mouse. The read finishes 3 residues shy of the CDR3 end, and the germline J gene is used to complete it. This sequence joins TRBV19 and TRBJ1-6; perhaps TRBD1 as D (5 bases). TRBJ1-6 is reported as an ORF; its role is uncertain. This CDR3 has 15 residues. V was clipped by 1 base and J by 5 bases, with 10 bases between them. CDR1 and CDR2 (germline): FNHDT, SITEND (reference sequence). The sequenced part of the CDR3 DNA is TGTGCCAGCAGTATAAGGGTAGGGGATAATTCGCCC. Protein product: CASSIRVGDNSP. The whole CDR3 sequence reads CASSIRVGDNSPLYF.

This clone has only a few counts. Gene and germline names: mouse. The CDR3 is cut off 4 residues early in the read; its end comes from the germline J gene. This CDR3 is also generated by other DNA sequences in the sample. This sequence joins TRBV13-1 and TRBJ2-1, with TRBD2 identical over 10 bases. The V gene's germline CDR1 is NSHNY and CDR2 SYGAGN. V lost 1 base and J lost 0; bases outside the gene matches: 1. The CDR3 loop spans 16 amino acids. Here the CDR3 reads CASSDRTGGNYAEQFF. The sequenced CDR3 bases are TGTGCCAGCAGTGATAGGACTGGGGGTAACTATGCT.

This clone came up a few times. Gene names refer to mouse genes. The read falls 4 residues short of the CDR3 end, and the missing part is taken from the germline J gene. The chain links TRBV17 to TRBJ2-7; 9 nucleotides align to TRBD1. Per the germline V gene, CDR1 is MNHDT and CDR2 is YYDKIL. The CDR3 runs to 14 residues. The chain's CDR3 is CASSTGTGRYEQYF. Incomplete CDR3 DNA: TGTGCTAGCAGTACCGGGACAGGGCGTTAT. Looking up the rest from reference TRBV17 and TRBJ2-7 gives the full variable domain: DTTVKQNPRYKLARVGKPVNLICSQTMNHDTMYWYQKKPNQAPKLLLFYYDKILNREADTFEKFQSSRPNNSFCSLYIGSAGLEYSAMYLCASSTGTGRYEQYFGPGTRLTVL.

This clone was picked up a small number of times. All gene names here are mouse names. Read coverage stops 4 residues before the CDR3 terminus; the germline J gene supplies the remainder. This chain uses TRBV13-1 with TRBJ2-7; 7 bases are shared with TRBD2. The ends lost 3 bases at V and 1 base at J; junction bases unmatched: 7. The CDR3 extends over 15 amino acids. Germline values: CDR1 NSHNY, CDR2 SYGAGN. The CDR3: CASSGPAWGSYEQYF. CDR3 DNA (partial): TGTGCCAGCAGTGGCCCCGCCTGGGGGTCCTAT.

There are a few counts of this clone. Gene names follow the mouse nomenclature. The missing CDR3 end, 4 residues past where the read stops, is filled in from the germline J gene. V and J are TRBV19 and TRBJ1-1; 9 nucleotides match TRBD1. Germline V lookup: CDR1 FNHDT, CDR2 SITEND (reference sequence). The CDR3 covers 14 residues. V lost 5 bases and J lost 3; bases outside the gene matches: 5. The part of the CDR3 DNA that was read is TGTGCCAGCAGCATCGGGACAGGGTACACA. Its protein product is CASSIGTGYT. The entire CDR3 is CASSIGTGYTEVFF.

This clone was seen only a few times. Any gene name here is a mouse gene name. The DNA ends 4 residues before the CDR3 does, and the rest of the CDR3 is filled in from the germline J gene. The J gene is TRBJ2-2, the V gene TRBV19, with D tentatively TRBD1 (6 bases). Germline lookup yields CDR1 FNHDT and CDR2 SITEND (reference sequence). This CDR3 region has 14 residues. V was trimmed by 2 bases and J by 4 bases, leaving 9 bases between them. The CDR3 sequence is CASSITGSTGQLYF. The CDR3 DNA, read in part, is TGTGCCAGCAGTATCACAGGGTCCACCGGG.

In this sample, this clone turned up a few times. Mouse names are used for the genes. The read stops 4 residues short of the end of the CDR3; the missing end is completed from the germline J gene. The chain recombines TRBV13-1 with TRBJ1-2, with unresolved D. There are 15 residues in the CDR3. The germline V and J ends were trimmed by 3 bases and 0 bases, with 12 bases remaining between them. The germline CDR1 and CDR2 sequences are NSHNY and SYGAGN. CDR3 bases read: TGTGCCAGCAGTGCCAACAGAGCCTCAAACTCC. It is translated as CASSANRASNS. In full, the CDR3 reads CASSANRASNSDYTF.

This clone showed up just a few times. Mouse names are used for the genes. Sequencing ends 4 residues short of the CDR3 end; the germline J gene provides the rest. The chain links TRBV19 to TRBJ2-3; 7 bases agree with TRBD1. The germline V gene encodes CDR1 FNHDT and CDR2 SITEND (reference sequence). The CDR3 covers 14 residues. Unmatched junction bases numbered 5, after V lost 5 bases and J lost 2 bases. CDR3 bases read: TGTGCCAGCAGGACAGGGACGAATGCAGAA. It translates to CASRTGTNAE. The entire CDR3 reads CASRTGTNAETLYF.

Regarding this clone: Any gene name here is a mouse gene name. The CDR3 end falls 4 residues outside the read, so it is completed with the germline J gene. Distinct nucleotide sequences in the sample also encode this CDR3. The V gene is TRBV13-1, the J gene TRBJ1-2; D is ambiguous. V lost 3 bases, J lost 2 bases, and 5 bases lay in between. CDR1 is NSHNY, CDR2 SYGAGN, per germline. The length of the CDR3 is 12 residues. This CDR3 is CASSAQNSDYTF. The CDR3 DNA, read in part, is TGTGCCAGCAGTGCACAGAACTCC.

Regarding this clone: The listed genes are named as in mouse. CDR3 region: CASSDAPGRNSDYTF. CDR3 bases read: TGTGCCAGCAGTGATGCACCAGGGAGGAACTCC. The J gene is TRBJ1-2, the V gene TRBV13-1; possibly TRBD1 for D (5 bases). The CDR3 goes on 4 residues after the read ends, and that part is filled in from the germline J gene. Germline values: CDR1 NSHNY, CDR2 SYGAGN. V was clipped by 0 bases and J by 2 bases, with 11 bases between them. This CDR3 is 15 amino acids long.

A few counts support this clone. Gene names and germline refer to mouse. The sequenced fragment ends 4 residues before the CDR3 boundary, so the rest is inferred from the germline J gene. The genes are TRBV13-2 and TRBJ2-1; possible D gene TRBD2, 6 bases. The V and J ends lost 0 bases and 5 bases respectively, with 12 bases between them. The germline CDR1 and CDR2 sequences are NNHNN and SYGAGS (reference sequence). The CDR3 length is 15 residues. CDR3 DNA, as far as it was read: TGTGCCAGCGGTGATGTCCTGGGGAGGGATGCT. Amino acid sequence: CASGDVLGRDA. The entire CDR3 protein reads CASGDVLGRDAEQFF.

Ten or more counts support this clone. Gene names are mouse gene names. The CDR3 extends 4 residues past the end of the read, so its final part is completed from the germline J gene. The V gene is TRBV31, the J gene TRBJ1-2; 7 nucleotides agree with TRBD1. The ends lost 1 base at V and 3 bases at J; junction bases unmatched: 5. The CDR3 is made up of 14 amino acids. Germline CDR1 GKSSPN, CDR2 SITVG. This chain's CDR3 is CAWSPQGWDSDYTF. The sequenced part of the CDR3 DNA is TGTGCCTGGAGTCCACAGGGGTGGGACTCC. The complete variable domain, with remaining parts taken from reference TRBV31 and TRBJ1-2, reads AQTIHQWPVAEIKAVGSPLSLGCTIKGKSSPNLYWYWQATGGTLQQLFYSITVGQVESVVQLNLSASRPKDDQFILSTEKLLLSHSGFYLCAWSPQGWDSDYTFGSGTRLLVI.

On this clone itself: The gene names here belong to mouse. The read stops 4 residues short of the end of the CDR3; the missing end is completed from the germline J gene. This chain connects TRBV13-2 to TRBJ2-2; D possibly corresponds to TRBD1 (5 bases). CDR3 length equals 14 residues. Looked up from germline, CDR1 is NNHNN and CDR2 is SYGAGS (reference sequence). V lost 6 bases, J lost 1 base, and 10 bases lay in between. Partial CDR3 DNA: TGTGCCAGCGCCGCAGGGAGAAACACCGGG. Residues: CASAAGRNTG. The whole CDR3 is CASAAGRNTGQLYF.

Details on this clone: Here the gene names and germline are mouse. The read finishes 4 residues shy of the CDR3 end, and the germline J gene is used to complete it. The chain has TRBV19 and TRBJ2-3; D perhaps matches TRBD2 (7 bases). Trimming cost V 5 bases and J 2 bases, with 15 bases left between them. CDR1 and CDR2 (germline): FNHDT, SITEND (reference sequence). This CDR3 has 15 amino acids. The sequenced part of the CDR3 DNA is TGTGCCAGCAGAGCCCCGGGGGGCGTTGCAGAA. Its protein is CASRAPGGVAE. The whole CDR3 protein is CASRAPGGVAETLYF.

This clone was seen many times. Gene labels here are mouse ones. The CDR3 end is not reached by the read, which stops 4 residues before it; the germline J gene fills it in. The chain carries TRBV17 and TRBJ1-2; 7 positions match TRBD1. The CDR3 has 14 residues. V was clipped by 7 bases and J by 3 bases; unmatched bases: 8. The germline V gene encodes CDR1 MNHDT and CDR2 YYDKIL. The chain's CDR3 is CASTRTGGDSDYTF. The sequenced CDR3 bases are TGTGCTAGCACCCGGACAGGCGGGGACTCC.

This clone was counted many times. Germline and genes: mouse. Read coverage stops 4 residues before the CDR3 terminus; the germline J gene supplies the remainder. The chain employs TRBV13-1 and TRBJ2-7; 7 bases align to TRBD1. This CDR3 spans 13 amino acids. Germline V gives CDR1 NSHNY, CDR2 SYGAGN. CDR3 residues: CASKKDRVDEQYF. The CDR3 DNA, read in part, is TGTGCCAGCAAAAAAGACAGGGTGGAT.

In its sample, this clone was seen a few times. The gene names given are mouse names. Read sequence stops 4 residues before the CDR3 end, and the germline J gene provides the missing end. This chain joins TRBV13-1 and TRBJ2-5; perhaps TRBD2 as D (5 bases). Trimming stripped 5 bases from V and 0 bases from J, with 7 bases between. CDR3 size: 13 residues. The V gene's germline CDR1 is NSHNY and CDR2 SYGAGN. CDR3 bases read: TGTGCCAGCAGGGTGGGGAACCAAGAC. As protein: CASRVGNQD. The whole CDR3 protein is CASRVGNQDTQYF.